By proportion, the clone carrying this T cell receptor (beta chain) is medium-sized. The data originate from a study of blood T cell repertoires in COVID-19. Profiled with immunoSEQ multiplex PCR; TCRdb holds only in-frame clones, not every one. The table shows approximately 15,000 clones, with almost 85% occurring only once. Germline loops: CDR1 SNHLY, CDR2 FYNNEI. CDR3 length: 14 amino acids. V was clipped by 2 bases and J by 6 bases, with 14 bases between them. This clonotype was sampled from a woman in her 70s with active COVID-19. Sequenced: peripheral blood. The gene calls are TRBV2 and TRBJ2-7, with D tentatively TRBD2 (5 bases). Here the CDR3 DNA reads TGTGCCAGCAGTGAAAGGGCGGGCCTGGGCGAGCAGTACTTC. Amino acid sequence: CASSERAGLGEQYF.